This T cell receptor beta chain came from a study of T cell responses to AZD1222 COVID-19 vaccine. Study conclusions and caveats: Spike was spanned by vaccine-associated CD4 TCRs, which were dominant at 160-218 and 743-854. Clonal diversity may have been underestimated, and the donors were mostly white British, with more females than males.

This clone was seen a few times. No antigen is known for it. Sequenced by immunoSEQ multiplex PCR; TCRdb stores in-frame clones only, minus some. The sample includes more than 85,000 clones, roughly 87% of them seen just once. Germline CDR1 is SEHNR and CDR2 is FQNEAQ (reference sequence). Trimming shortened V by 5 bases and J by 1 base, and 12 bases separated the two germline ends. The CDR3 sequence is 15 residues long. This TCR came from an adult in good health. The sample here was peripheral blood, taken on day 0 of AZD1222 vaccination. The V and J genes are TRBV7-9 and TRBJ1-5; a possible D gene is TRBD1 (5 bases). DNA of the CDR3: TGTGCCAGCAGCGAATCCGGGACGAGCAATCAGCCCCAGCATTTT. Translation gives CASSESGTSNQPQHF.